Described below is a single T cell receptor (beta chain) sequence and its context. Its antigen is unknown. No clone much larger than this one lies a single base away; base qualities are absent. The TCR beta CDR3 regions were amplified from the RNA transcripts. The first round of RT-PCR for the TCR CDR3 was performed with the HTBI primer set and the Qiagen OneStep RT-PCR kit. The libraries were constructed in a second round of multiplex PCR and then size-selected and purified. Paired-end sequencing of the libraries was performed with 100 bp reads on an Illumina HiSeq2000. Under the source paper's analysis protocol: SOAPnuke was used to process the raw data, removing reads that contained adapters or uncalled bases, had a mean Phred below 15, or lacked an exact match to the constant primer or identifier. High-quality paired reads were merged with COPE v1.2.5, and unique nucleotide sequences were defined as clonotypes. Clonotypes were aligned to IMGT TRBV, TRBD and TRBJ reference segments using MiTCR v1.1. Analysis was restricted to V-J combinations with a frequency above 0.0001, which covered 99.2% of repertoires. The TCS score was defined as the ratio of F50 (clonal expansion) to E x V (chaos), calculated using BLOSUM62-based TCRdist between CDR3 peptides within each V-J. Welch's t-statistics and random forest reduced roughly 530 V-J features to around 14, which were used in a naive Bayes classifier (R e1071). Clones were called with MiXCR by TCRdb after fastp trimmed the public reads at Q25, and only in-frame beta chains were retained. For every CDR3 protein sequence, its rows merge into one entry that carries the most common genes and DNA. TCRdb assigned the V and J calls; the authors' analysis was not used. For this sample there are roughly 180,000 distinct CDR3 sequences; 9.4% appear just once. Approximately 24% of the sample comes from the top ten.

The record originates from a study of T cells in Graves' hyperthyroidism and ophthalmopathy (dated by TCRdb to between 2019 and 2020). About the investigation overall: Peripheral blood was sampled at the time of initial diagnosis, prior to any treatment. To identify distinguishing TCR V-J signatures, a discovery cohort of about a hundred patients was used, comprising some 45 with Graves' ophthalmopathy and 57 with stable Graves' hyperthyroidism. Prospective prediction of ophthalmopathy was tested in an independent validation cohort consisting of some 20 hyperthyroidism patients and approximately 16 patients who later progressed to ophthalmopathy. The 100 or so discovery patients were randomly divided into training and test sets at a 7:3 ratio. In about 6 Graves' hyperthyroidism patients, the study also compared T-cell repertoires from thyroid tissue with T-cell repertoires from blood. After sampling, hyperthyroidism patients received methimazole starting at 30 mg daily, and ophthalmopathy patients received high-dose intravenous methylprednisolone. TCR Vbeta CDR3 sequencing of 120 to 150 peripheral blood samples (more than 40 ophthalmopathy, 75 hyperthyroidism and about 17 progressor patients) is reported in the paper.

The full study reports these points: Sample size was not statistically predetermined, and investigators were not blinded to group allocation. Most expanded thyroid clonotypes (frequency above 0.001) were also detected in blood, suggesting blood repertoires may reflect thyroid immune responses. In cross-validation, a model built on a 13 V-J signature told ophthalmopathy apart from stable hyperthyroidism with 85% to 90% sensitivity and roughly 83% specificity, and in testing the same model reached 80%/75%. In validation, progression to ophthalmopathy was predicted by the model with almost 71% sensitivity and 72.22% specificity, a median of about 6.4 months before onset.

Hyperthyroidism patients were newly diagnosed, had a disease duration of under 2 months, and were aged 18 to 65 years. Any patient with an uncontrolled infection, another autoimmune disease, pregnancy or lactation was excluded. Diagnoses were based on clinical symptoms, serum thyroxine and TRAb, thyroid ultrasound and orbital computed tomography. For progressor patients, blood was drawn at the first diagnosis of hyperthyroidism, before any ophthalmopathy symptoms had appeared. Ficoll-Paque density gradient centrifugation was used to isolate PBMCs from around 10 ml of fresh peripheral blood. Progressor patients were first diagnosed with Graves' hyperthyroidism and then developed ophthalmopathy during follow-up. Total RNA was extracted with Trizol reagent, and quality was checked on an Agilent 2100 Bioanalyzer. V lost 2 bases and J lost 1 base, and the count of bases not matched to a germline gene is 4. The CDR3, cysteine through phenylalanine, is 15 amino acids long. Just CDR3 DNA is preserved here, 45 bases in frame from base 1. Taken from the germline V gene (reference sequence), the CDR1 and CDR2 loops are GTSNPN and SVGIG.

The TCR was taken from a woman under 30 with Graves' hyperthyroidism that later progressed to Graves' ophthalmopathy. The chain links TRBV30 with TRBJ2-7; TRBD2 matches 11 bases in the middle. The material sequenced was blood. The nucleotide sequence is TGTGCCTGGAGTAGGGGACTAGCGGTTTCCTACGAGCAGTACTTC. Its product reads: CAWSRGLAVSYEQYF.